One and the same sample provided the 27 T cell receptor beta chains below, sequenced in a study of control samples from healthy donors and cancer patients. The table came from immunoSEQ multiplex PCR; TCRdb's copy has only in-frame clones and leaves some out. The sample yields 65,000 to 95,000 clones, around 87% seen once. The material sequenced was blood. These receptors all come from a man aged 45-60 years in good health.

This chain joins TRBV6-5 and TRBJ1-5, with 7 nucleotides matching TRBD1. Germline CDR1 is MNHEY and CDR2 is SVGAGI. After removal of 5 bases from V and 5 bases from J, the junction contained 9 bases not matched to a gene. The CDR3 consists of 15 residues. CDR3: CASSPQGYTYQPQHF. The CDR3 nucleotides read TGTGCCAGCAGTCCACAGGGGTACACCTATCAGCCCCAGCATTTT.

The rearrangement uses TRBV2 and TRBJ2-2; the match to TRBD2 covers 10 bases. Unmatched junction bases numbered 8, after V lost 3 bases and J lost 7 bases. The CDR3 runs 16 residues. The germline CDR1 and CDR2 sequences are SNHLY and FYNNEI. CDR3 sequence (DNA): TGTGCCAGCAGTGACAAGCTAGCGGGAGCGGGCGGGGAGCTGTTTTTT. Residues: CASSDKLAGAGGELFF.

The V gene is TRBV19, the J gene TRBJ1-5; D is unresolved. Germline loops: CDR1 LNHDA, CDR2 SQIVND (reference sequence). The CDR3 consists of 15 residues. The V end was cut by 3 bases, the J end by 2 bases, with 11 bases between. This chain's CDR3 is CASSIMRAGNQPQHF. The CDR3 nucleotides read TGTGCCAGTAGTATCATGAGGGCTGGCAATCAGCCCCAGCATTTT. Together with reference TRBV19 and TRBJ1-5, the CDR3 gives the full variable domain: DGGITQSPKYLFRKEGQNVTLSCEQNLNHDAMYWYRQDPGQGLRLIYYSQIVNDFQKGDIAEGYSVSREKKESFPLTVTSAQKNPTAFYLCASSIMRAGNQPQHFGDGTRLSIL.

The chain employs TRBV9 and TRBJ2-5; 12 bases fit TRBD2. The germline V gene encodes CDR1 SGDLS and CDR2 YYNGEE. The CDR3 has 17 residues. The V segment lost 0 bases and the J segment 4 bases; nucleotides outside the gene matches: 7. The CDR3 DNA reads as TGTGCCAGCAGCGTAGGCGCTAGCGGGAGGGGGGGAGAGACCCAGTACTTC. It translates to CASSVGASGRGGETQYF.

The J gene is TRBJ2-3, the V gene TRBV11-3; D gene uncertain. The germline gives CDR1 SGHNT, CDR2 YENEEA. The length of the CDR3 is 13 residues. V was trimmed by 1 base and J by 5 bases, leaving 7 bases between them. The CDR3 coding sequence is TGTGCCAGCAGCTTAGGAAGGGAAGATACGCAGTATTTT. Protein product: CASSLGREDTQYF.

The chain joins TRBV6-5 to TRBJ2-1; no clear D gene. Germline CDR1 and CDR2: MNHEY and SVGAGI. The CDR3 consists of 11 residues. V lost 1 base to trimming and J lost 8 bases, with 3 bases between them. The CDR3 here is CASSYFYEQFF. In DNA form, the CDR3 reads TGTGCCAGCAGTTACTTCTATGAGCAGTTCTTC.

V and J are TRBV19 and TRBJ2-5, with 9 bases matching TRBD1. CDR1 and CDR2 (germline): LNHDA, SQIVND (reference sequence). Trimming cost V 3 bases and J 4 bases; bases outside gene matches: 6. The CDR3 covers 15 residues. CDR3 loop: CASSMVSTGGETQYF. The CDR3 nucleotides read TGTGCCAGTAGTATGGTCTCGACAGGGGGAGAGACCCAGTACTTC.

The chain employs TRBV2 and TRBJ1-1; no clear D gene. V was trimmed by 6 bases and J by 0 bases, leaving 8 bases between them. The CDR3 runs 13 residues. Germline assignment: CDR1 SNHLY and CDR2 FYNNEI. As DNA, the CDR3 is TGTGCCAGCAGACAGTACATGAACACTGAAGCTTTCTTT. Translating it yields CASRQYMNTEAFF.

In its sample, this clone was seen many times. This chain uses TRBV5-4 with TRBJ1-1; D gene uncertain. V was pared by 0 bases and J by 0 bases, with 9 bases between. This CDR3 spans 15 amino acids. Germline V gives CDR1 SGHNT, CDR2 YYREEE (reference sequence). In nucleotides, the CDR3 is TGTGCCAGCAGCTTGGGCGGAGGGCTGAACACTGAAGCTTTCTTT. Residues: CASSLGGGLNTEAFF.

J is TRBJ2-3 and V is TRBV19, with 7 bases aligning to TRBD2. This CDR3 has 14 amino acids. Germline CDR1 LNHDA, CDR2 SQIVND (reference sequence). Trimming at V came to 6 bases and at J to 1 base, leaving 4 bases not matched to a gene. The CDR3 nucleotides are TGTGCCAGTAGGAACGCGGGGGGCACAGATACGCAGTATTTT. It translates to CASRNAGGTDTQYF.

The J gene is TRBJ2-2, the V gene TRBV7-8; 8 bases match TRBD1. CDR1 SGHVS and CDR2 FQNEAQ come from the germline V gene. The CDR3 runs 14 residues. Trimming removed 5 bases from V and 10 bases from J; junction bases left unmatched: 9. The DNA of the CDR3 is TGTGCCAGCAGCCGAGACGACAGGGGAGTGGAGCTGTTTTTT. This encodes CASSRDDRGVELFF.

The rearrangement joins TRBV5-6 to TRBJ1-4, with unresolved D. Germline values: CDR1 SGHDT, CDR2 YYEEEE. The CDR3 extends over 14 amino acids. V was trimmed by 0 bases and J by 5 bases, leaving 8 bases between them. DNA for the CDR3: TGTGCCAGCAGCTTGGGACTTCTGAATGAAAAACTGTTTTTT. It specifies CASSLGLLNEKLFF.

The chain combines TRBV5-6 with TRBJ1-6; D is ambiguous. The CDR3 totals 14 residues. Trimming left V 5 bases short and J 6 bases short, with 12 bases between. Germline V gene data show CDR1 as SGHDT and CDR2 as YYEEEE. The CDR3 sequence: CASSSLPGNSPLHF. The CDR3 nucleotides read TGTGCCAGCAGTTCTCTTCCAGGTAATTCACCCCTCCACTTT.

This chain joins TRBV6-1 and TRBJ1-1; D may be TRBD1 (6 bases). The CDR3 sequence is 15 residues long. V was trimmed by 0 bases and J by 4 bases, leaving 12 bases between them. Germline values: CDR1 MNHNS, CDR2 SASEGT. This CDR3 reads CASSEAWGGVTEAFF. CDR3 DNA sequence: TGTGCCAGCAGTGAAGCCTGGGGGGGCGTCACTGAAGCTTTCTTT.

This chain connects TRBV18 to TRBJ1-1, with D tentatively TRBD1 (5 bases). CDR3 length: 16 amino acids. V lost 2 bases, J lost 1 base, and 14 bases lay in between. Germline-derived CDR1 and CDR2 are KGHSH and LQKENI. The CDR3 loop reads CASSPNSPGTNTEAFF. The CDR3 nucleotides read TGTGCCAGCTCACCAAATAGTCCAGGGACGAACACTGAAGCTTTCTTT. Looking up the rest from reference TRBV18 and TRBJ1-1 gives the full variable domain: NAGVMQNPRHLVRRRGQEARLRCSPMKGHSHVYWYRQLPEEGLKFMVYLQKENIIDESGMPKERFSAEFPKEGPSILRIQQVVRGDSAAYFCASSPNSPGTNTEAFFGQGTRLTVV.

V gene TRBV5-6 combines with J gene TRBJ2-1, with TRBD1 identical over 8 bases. The ends lost 2 bases at V and 4 bases at J; junction bases unmatched: 5. Per germline, CDR1 SGHDT and CDR2 YYEEEE. This CDR3 is built from 15 residues. CDR3 sequence reads: CASSFRRDRYNEQFF. In DNA form, the CDR3 reads TGTGCCAGCAGCTTCCGACGGGACAGGTACAATGAGCAGTTCTTC.

To note about this clone: Other DNA sequences from this sample encode an identical CDR3 as well. This rearrangement joins TRBV2 to TRBJ2-1; no clear D. CDR3 size: 11 residues. Trimming cost V 3 bases and J 4 bases, with 1 base left between them. Germline CDR1 and CDR2: SNHLY and FYNNEI. The CDR3 bases are TGTGCCAGCAGTGAGTACAATGAGCAGTTCTTC. Its protein product is CASSEYNEQFF.

This rearrangement joins TRBV18 to TRBJ1-4, with no clear D. Germline CDR1 reads KGHSH; CDR2 reads LQKENI. V was shortened by 0 bases and J by 3 bases, with 2 bases between the two germline ends. This CDR3 is 13 amino acids long. The CDR3 DNA reads TGTGCCAGCTCACCACCGTCTAATGAAAAACTGTTTTTT. Amino acid sequence: CASSPPSNEKLFF.

The V call is TRBV3-1 (or the pseudogene TRBV3-2), the J call TRBJ2-2; D is ambiguous. The CDR3 extends over 13 amino acids. Trimming pared 2 bases from V and 4 bases from J, leaving 5 bases between. Germline V CDR1 and CDR2: LGHDT, YNNKEL (reference sequence). The CDR3 DNA sequence: TGTGCCAGCAGCCAAACCCCCACCGGGGAGCTGTTTTTT. As protein: CASSQTPTGELFF.

This sequence joins TRBV4-1 and TRBJ1-6; 12 bases fit TRBD1. Per germline, CDR1 MGHRA and CDR2 YSYEKL. V was clipped by 3 bases and J by 1 base; unmatched bases: 10. The length of the CDR3 is 20 residues. CDR3 sequence: CASSQGQGASLWSYNSPLHF. Written as DNA, the CDR3 is TGCGCCAGCAGCCAGGGACAGGGGGCAAGTTTGTGGTCCTATAATTCACCCCTCCACTTT.

Remarks on this clone: Other DNA sequences in this sample translate to the same CDR3. The V and J genes are TRBV7-9 and TRBJ2-5; perhaps TRBD2 as D (7 bases). V was shortened by 5 bases and J by 4 bases, with 20 bases between the two germline ends. The germline V gene encodes CDR1 SEHNR and CDR2 FQNEAQ (reference sequence). The CDR3 has 16 amino acids. For the CDR3, the DNA is TGTGCCAGCAGCCCGCAAAGGGGGGGATTACGAGAGACCCAGTACTTC. This gives the protein CASSPQRGGLRETQYF. The full variable domain, completed using reference TRBV7-9 and TRBJ2-5, is DTGVSQNPRHKITKRGQNVTFRCDPISEHNRLYWYRQTLGQGPEFLTYFQNEAQLEKSRLLSDRFSAERPKGSFSTLEIQRTEQGDSAMYLCASSPQRGGLRETQYFGPGTRLLVL.

At least ten counts were recorded for this clone. The V gene is TRBV5-8, the J gene TRBJ2-7, with 8 nucleotides matching TRBD2. V dropped 1 base and J dropped 6; count of bases not matched to a gene: 3. The CDR3 contains 13 residues. CDR1 is SGHTS and CDR2 is YDEGEE in the germline V gene. The CDR3 DNA sequence: TGTGCCAGCAGCTTGACGGGAGGGGGCGAGCAGTACGTC. Translation gives CASSLTGGGEQYV.

V gene TRBV19 combines with J gene TRBJ2-2; 12 nucleotides align to TRBD2. CDR1 and CDR2 from the germline V gene are LNHDA and SQIVND (reference sequence). This CDR3 contains 15 residues. V gave up 5 bases and J gave up 5 bases; unmatched junction bases: 3. CDR3 loop: CASSSGLAGTGELFF. The CDR3 DNA is TGTGCCAGTAGTTCTGGACTAGCGGGAACCGGGGAGCTGTTTTTT. Variable domain in full (rest from reference TRBV19 and TRBJ2-2): DGGITQSPKYLFRKEGQNVTLSCEQNLNHDAMYWYRQDPGQGLRLIYYSQIVNDFQKGDIAEGYSVSREKKESFPLTVTSAQKNPTAFYLCASSSGLAGTGELFFGEGSRLTVL.

This clone was recorded only once. The chain has TRBV20-1 and TRBJ2-3; D is unresolved. The germline V and J ends were trimmed by 6 bases and 6 bases, with 10 bases remaining between them. The CDR3 spans 11 residues. Per germline, CDR1 DFQATT and CDR2 SNEGSKA (reference sequence). In DNA form, the CDR3 reads TGCAGTGCCGTGGCTAGGGATACGCAGTATTTT. It codes for CSAVARDTQYF.

This chain uses TRBV5-1 with TRBJ2-1, with a possible D match to TRBD2 (5 bases). Germline values: CDR1 SGHRS, CDR2 YFSETQ. The CDR3 has 14 amino acids. V lost 5 bases and J 6 bases, leaving 15 bases between the germline ends. CDR3 sequence: CASRTGDGINEQFF. CDR3 nucleotides: TGCGCCAGCAGAACCGGGGATGGGATCAATGAGCAGTTCTTC.

This sequence joins TRBV18 and TRBJ2-7; 11 nucleotides line up with TRBD1. V trimming: 6 bases; J trimming: 6 bases; junction bases outside the gene matches: 7. Germline assignment: CDR1 KGHSH and CDR2 LQKENI. The CDR3 spans 14 residues. The CDR3 bases are TGTGCCAGCTCCCTCGGGACAGGGGGACGCGAGCAGTACGTC. It specifies CASSLGTGGREQYV.

The chain couples TRBV6-6 to TRBJ2-1; D may be TRBD2 (6 bases). This CDR3 has 15 amino acids. Germline loops: CDR1 MNHNY, CDR2 SVGAGI (reference sequence). Trimming took off 2 bases at V and 7 bases at J, with 15 bases between the two ends. CDR3 amino acids: CASSYPGATGNEQFF. Here the CDR3 DNA reads TGTGCCAGCAGTTACCCGGGAGCCACGGGGAATGAGCAGTTCTTC.